The clone carrying this T cell receptor (beta chain) is medium-sized (0.01 to 0.1%). The antigen is unknown. Libraries were prepared by immunoSEQ multiplex PCR; TCRdb keeps only in-frame clonotypes and omits some of them. The sample consists of approximately 8,500 clones, approximately 79% of them appearing once. This specimen comes from a study of chemoradiotherapy in HPV16-positive cancers. General study points: Candidate HPV-specific clones and E7-related TCR motifs grew in tumor during treatment.

The V gene's germline CDR1 is SQVTM and CDR2 ANQGSEA. Between the trimmed V and J ends, which lost 6 bases and 5 bases, there was a span of 17 bases. This CDR3 has 14 residues. The specimen was collected from a patient who underwent chemoradiotherapy. The clonotype comes from a human donor with HPV-associated anogenital cancer. The rearrangement joins TRBV29-1 to TRBJ1-5; D possibly corresponds to TRBD1 (5 bases). In DNA form, the CDR3 reads TGCAGCGTGGGGGTGCCGGGAAAGTATCAGCCCCAGCATTTT. It codes for CSVGVPGKYQPQHF.